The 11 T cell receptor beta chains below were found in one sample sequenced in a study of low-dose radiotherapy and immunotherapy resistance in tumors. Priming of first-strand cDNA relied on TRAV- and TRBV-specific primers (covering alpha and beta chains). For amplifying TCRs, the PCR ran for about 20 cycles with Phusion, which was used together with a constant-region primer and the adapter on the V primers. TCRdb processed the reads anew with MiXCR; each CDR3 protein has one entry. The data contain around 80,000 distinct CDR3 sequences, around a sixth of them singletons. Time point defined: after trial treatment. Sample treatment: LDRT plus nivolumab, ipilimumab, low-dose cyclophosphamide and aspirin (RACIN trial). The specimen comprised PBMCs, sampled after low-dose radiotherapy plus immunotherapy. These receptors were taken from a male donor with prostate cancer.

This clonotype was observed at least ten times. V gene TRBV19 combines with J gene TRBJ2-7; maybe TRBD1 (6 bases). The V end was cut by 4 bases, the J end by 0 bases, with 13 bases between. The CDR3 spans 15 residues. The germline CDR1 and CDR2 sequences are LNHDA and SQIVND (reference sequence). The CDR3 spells CASSTRGIVSYEQYF. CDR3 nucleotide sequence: TGTGCCAGTAGTACGAGGGGGATTGTCTCCTACGAGCAGTACTTC. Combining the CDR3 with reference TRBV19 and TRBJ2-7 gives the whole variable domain DGGITQSPKYLFRKEGQNVTLSCEQNLNHDAMYWYRQDPGQGLRLIYYSQIVNDFQKGDIAEGYSVSREKKESFPLTVTSAQKNPTAFYLCASSTRGIVSYEQYFGPGTRLTVT.

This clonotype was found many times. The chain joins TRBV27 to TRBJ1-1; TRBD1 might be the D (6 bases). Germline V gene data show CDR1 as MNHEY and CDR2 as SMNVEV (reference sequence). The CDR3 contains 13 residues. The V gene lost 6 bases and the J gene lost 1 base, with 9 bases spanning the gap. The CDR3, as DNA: TGTGCCAGCAGCGGACAGCAGAACACTGAAGCTTTCTTT. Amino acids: CASSGQQNTEAFF.

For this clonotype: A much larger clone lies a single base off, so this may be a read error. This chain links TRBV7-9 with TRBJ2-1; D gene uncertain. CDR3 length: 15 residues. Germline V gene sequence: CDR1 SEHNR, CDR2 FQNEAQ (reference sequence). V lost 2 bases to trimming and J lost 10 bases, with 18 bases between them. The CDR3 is CASSLSSILRYEQFF. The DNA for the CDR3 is TGTGCCAGCAGCTTAAGTTCTATACTGCGTTACGAGCAGTTCTTC.

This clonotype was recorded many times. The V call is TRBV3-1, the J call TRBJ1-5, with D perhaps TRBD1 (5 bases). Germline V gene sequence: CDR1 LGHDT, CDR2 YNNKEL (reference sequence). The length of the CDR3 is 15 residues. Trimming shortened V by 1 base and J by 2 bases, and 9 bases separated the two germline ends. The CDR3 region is CASSQALGGNQPQHF. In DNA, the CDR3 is TGTGCCAGCAGCCAAGCTTTAGGGGGCAATCAGCCCCAGCATTTT.

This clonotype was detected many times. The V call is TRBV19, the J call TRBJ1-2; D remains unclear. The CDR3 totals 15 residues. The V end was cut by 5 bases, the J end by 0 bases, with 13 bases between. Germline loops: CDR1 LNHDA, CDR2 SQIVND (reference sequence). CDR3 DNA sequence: TGTGCCAGTAGTCCGGCCGACGGAGCTAACTATGGCTACACCTTC. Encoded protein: CASSPADGANYGYTF.

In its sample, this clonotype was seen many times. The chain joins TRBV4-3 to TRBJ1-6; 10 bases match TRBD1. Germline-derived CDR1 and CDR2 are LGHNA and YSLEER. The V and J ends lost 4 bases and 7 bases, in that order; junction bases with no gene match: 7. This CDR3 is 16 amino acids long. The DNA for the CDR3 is TGCGCCAGCAGCCTCGGACAGGGGGTGCAGAATTCACCCCTCCACTTT. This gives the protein CASSLGQGVQNSPLHF.

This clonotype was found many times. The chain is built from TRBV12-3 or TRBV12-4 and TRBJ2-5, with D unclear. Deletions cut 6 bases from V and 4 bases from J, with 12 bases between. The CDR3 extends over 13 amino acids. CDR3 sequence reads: CASSLTRRETQYF. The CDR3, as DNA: TGTGCCAGCAGCCTGACCAGGAGAGAGACCCAGTACTTC.

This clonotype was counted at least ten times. The DNA for the CDR3 is TGTGCCAGCAGCCTTGGGACAGGCCGAGCCTACGAGCAGTACTTC. Its protein is CASSLGTGRAYEQYF. This sequence joins TRBV28 and TRBJ2-7; 8 bases agree with TRBD1. J was trimmed by 2 bases and V by 6 bases; bases with no gene match: 9. The CDR3 is 15 amino acids. Germline V CDR1 and CDR2: MDHEN, SYDVKM.

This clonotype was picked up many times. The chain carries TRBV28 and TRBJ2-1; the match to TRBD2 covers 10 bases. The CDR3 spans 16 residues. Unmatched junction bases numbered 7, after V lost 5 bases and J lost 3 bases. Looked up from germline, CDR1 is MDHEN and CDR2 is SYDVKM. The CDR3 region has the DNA TGTGCCAGCAGTCACTCACTAGCGGGGTTCTACAATGAGCAGTTCTTC. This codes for CASSHSLAGFYNEQFF.

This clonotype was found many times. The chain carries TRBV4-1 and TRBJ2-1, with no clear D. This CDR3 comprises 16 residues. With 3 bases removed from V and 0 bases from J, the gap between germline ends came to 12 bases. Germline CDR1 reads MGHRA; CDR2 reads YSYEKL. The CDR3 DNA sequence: TGCGCCAGCAGCCAGGTAGACATTTTCTCCTACAATGAGCAGTTCTTC. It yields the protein CASSQVDIFSYNEQFF.

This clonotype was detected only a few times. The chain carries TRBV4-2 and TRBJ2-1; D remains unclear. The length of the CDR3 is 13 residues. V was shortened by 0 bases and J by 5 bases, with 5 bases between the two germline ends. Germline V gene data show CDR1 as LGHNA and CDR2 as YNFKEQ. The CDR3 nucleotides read TGTGCCAGCAGCCAAGATGTGAACAATGAGCAGTTCTTC. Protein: CASSQDVNNEQFF.